The sequence of this T cell receptor beta chain was determined in a study of T cell repertoires in cytomegalovirus infection. The overall study: Shared public TCR beta signatures pointed to both CMV infection and a matching HLA type.

As concerns this clonotype: The antigen is undetermined.

TCRdb analysed the reads with MiXCR anew, one entry per CDR3 protein. Among roughly 500,000 distinct CDR3 sequences, 33% were seen once, and the ten largest hold 17%. The receptor was derived from a human donor in good health (CMV status not recorded). Some clones in this sample may be carry-over from other donors' samples. Here the sequenced sample was cultured PBMCs, taken from culture after CMV antigen stimulation.

The CDR3 reads CASSRAGRQGGETQYF. CDR3 DNA sequence: TGTGCCAGCAGCCGGGCAGGGAGGCAAGGGGGTGAGACCCAGTACTTC. The chain is built from TRBV5-5 and TRBJ2-5; D tentatively fits TRBD1 or TRBD2 (6 bases each). CDR1 SGHKS and CDR2 YYEKEE come from the germline V gene (reference sequence). V lost 4 bases to trimming and J lost 5 bases, with 21 bases between them. This CDR3 comprises 16 residues.